One sample yielded the 25 T cell receptor beta chains listed below, sequenced in a study of cytomegalovirus exposure and HLA in healthy donors. 13 Jbeta primers and 60 Vbeta primers were used for the PCR. Profiled with immunoSEQ multiplex PCR; TCRdb holds only in-frame clones, not every one. The sample lists 200,000 to 300,000 clones, 75% to 85% occurring once. The sequencing sample was made of PBMCs. These receptors originate from a woman in her fifties or sixties in good health and CMV-seropositive.

The chain couples TRBV9 to TRBJ1-1; 8 bases map to TRBD1. This CDR3 comprises 15 residues. Germline V gene lookup returns CDR1 SGDLS and CDR2 YYNGEE. V gave up 2 bases and J gave up 7 bases; unmatched junction bases: 10. The CDR3 DNA is TGTGCCAGCAGCGTTCTGGGGACAGGCGGGGTTGAAGCTTTCTTT. Translated, it gives CASSVLGTGGVEAFF. Drawing the rest from reference TRBV9 and TRBJ1-1, the complete variable domain is DSGVTQTPKHLITATGQRVTLRCSPRSGDLSVYWYQQSLDQGLQFLIQYYNGEERAKGNILERFSAQQFPDLHSELNLSSLELGDSALYFCASSVLGTGGVEAFFGQGTRLTVV.

The chain couples TRBV7-2 to TRBJ1-2, with 10 nucleotides matching TRBD1. The CDR3 is 16 residues long. Germline trimming cut 5 bases from V and 2 bases from J; bases unmatched to any gene: 8. Germline lookup yields CDR1 SGHTA and CDR2 FQGNSA. The CDR3, as DNA: TGTGCCAGCAGCGTCCCCGGGACAGGGGTAAACTATGGCTACACCTTC. It is translated as CASSVPGTGVNYGYTF.

This clone occurred a few times. This chain uses TRBV7-7 with TRBJ2-1; no definite D call. The V gene's germline CDR1 is SSHAT and CDR2 FNYEAQ (reference sequence). V was cut by 1 base and J by 7 bases, with 8 bases left in between. The CDR3 extends over 13 amino acids. DNA for the CDR3: TGTGCCAGCAGCTTAGAACTCCTTAATGAGCAGTTCTTC. This translates into CASSLELLNEQFF.

V usage is TRBV5-1 and J usage is TRBJ2-3; weak D call: TRBD1 (5 bases). V lost 4 bases and J 0 bases, leaving 9 bases between the germline ends. The CDR3 is 14 amino acids. The germline V gene has CDR1 SGHRS and CDR2 YFSETQ. The CDR3 DNA sequence: TGCGCCAGCAGCACAGGACCCAGCACAGATACGCAGTATTTT. Translated, it gives CASSTGPSTDTQYF.

Comment on this clone: At one boundary the junction diverges from the germline segment, which might be a read error. V gene TRBV6-5 combines with J gene TRBJ2-1; D gene ambiguous. CDR3 length: 16 residues. CDR1 is MNHEY and CDR2 is SVGAGI in the germline V gene. For the CDR3, the DNA is TGTGCCAGCAGTTACTCTAGCTCCAGCTCCTACAATGGGCAGTTCTTC. Protein sequence: CASSYSSSSSYNGQFF.

This chain connects TRBV5-1 to TRBJ2-3, with TRBD2 identical over 9 bases. V lost 3 bases to trimming and J lost 0 bases; unmatched junction nucleotides: 5. The germline V gene encodes CDR1 SGHRS and CDR2 YFSETQ. CDR3 length: 16 residues. The CDR3 reads CASSSLAGVSTDTQYF. DNA of the CDR3: TGCGCCAGCAGCTCTTTAGCGGGAGTCAGCACAGATACGCAGTATTTT.

The chain couples TRBV6-5 to TRBJ2-7, with D tentatively TRBD1 (5 bases). This CDR3 spans 14 amino acids. The germline V gene has CDR1 MNHEY and CDR2 SVGAGI. V was pared by 0 bases and J by 3 bases, with 9 bases between. This CDR3 reads CASSYSGRDYEQYF. The CDR3 DNA reads as TGTGCCAGCAGTTACTCGGGCAGGGACTACGAGCAGTACTTC.

V usage is TRBV2 and J usage is TRBJ2-3; TRBD1 matches 12 bases. The V gene's germline CDR1 is SNHLY and CDR2 FYNNEI. The V segment lost 7 bases and the J segment 0 bases; nucleotides outside the gene matches: 29. The CDR3 runs 24 residues. The chain's CDR3 is CASTGTGGLAGRWGYRTSTDTQYF. DNA for the CDR3: TGTGCCAGCACTGGGACAGGGGGCCTAGCGGGCCGATGGGGTTACCGAACTAGCACAGATACGCAGTATTTT.

The V gene is TRBV9, the J gene TRBJ1-4; D not certain. The CDR3 totals 15 residues. With 1 base removed from V and 11 bases from J, the gap between germline ends came to 18 bases. Germline values: CDR1 SGDLS, CDR2 YYNGEE. The CDR3 DNA reads TGTGCCAGCAGCGTAATTCCCGACTCGGGATCTAAACTGTTTTTT. Encoded protein: CASSVIPDSGSKLFF.

This chain links TRBV29-1 with TRBJ2-2; 7 bases agree with TRBD1. The CDR3 totals 14 residues. CDR1 and CDR2 from the germline V gene are SQVTM and ANQGSEA. V lost 3 bases to trimming and J lost 0 bases; unmatched junction nucleotides: 1. CDR3: CSVEGQPNTGELFF. The DNA of the CDR3 is TGCAGCGTTGAGGGACAGCCGAACACCGGGGAGCTGTTTTTT.

V gene TRBV13 combines with J gene TRBJ2-5; D possibly corresponds to TRBD1 (6 bases). With 4 bases removed from V and 5 bases from J, the gap between germline ends came to 20 bases. In germline, CDR1 is PRHDT, CDR2 FYEKMQ (reference sequence). This CDR3 comprises 16 residues. This CDR3 is CASSSNSQGGTETQYF. The CDR3 bases are TGTGCCAGCAGCTCCAACTCACAGGGTGGTACGGAGACCCAGTACTTC. The whole variable domain, filled in from reference TRBV13 and TRBJ2-5, reads AAGVIQSPRHLIKEKRETATLKCYPIPRHDTVYWYQQGPGQDPQFLISFYEKMQSDKGSIPDRFSAQQFSDYHSELNMSSLELGDSALYFCASSSNSQGGTETQYFGPGTRLLVL.

The V gene is TRBV18, the J gene TRBJ2-5; tentative D call: TRBD2 (6 bases). The J call is uncertain, as TRBJ2-7 better fits the DNA end. The CDR3 runs to 15 residues. Germline-derived CDR1 and CDR2 are KGHSH and LQKENI. The CDR3 region has the DNA TGTGCCAGCTCAGCGGACGGGAGTACCACCTACGAGCAGTACTTC. Its translation: CASSADGSTTYEQYF.

To note about this clone: The CDR3 carries no conserved terminal phenylalanine or tryptophan, so it likely arises from a read error. The rearrangement joins TRBV11-2 to TRBJ1-1, with 7 positions matching TRBD1. The V segment lost 4 bases and the J segment 4 bases; nucleotides outside the gene matches: 3. CDR3 length: 13 residues. CDR1 is SGHAT, CDR2 FQNNGV, per germline. The CDR3 here is CASSYRQGTEAFS. The CDR3 nucleotides are TGTGCCAGCAGCTATCGACAGGGCACTGAAGCTTTCTCT.

This clone was recorded once. The CDR3: CASSALSGNTIYF. The CDR3 bases are TGTGCCAGTAGTGCCCTATCTGGAAACACCATATATTTT. The V gene is TRBV19, the J gene TRBJ1-3, with unresolved D. V was trimmed by 5 bases and J by 1 base, leaving 6 bases between them. There are 13 residues in the CDR3. The V gene's germline CDR1 is LNHDA and CDR2 SQIVND (reference sequence). The whole variable domain, filled in from reference TRBV19 and TRBJ1-3, reads DGGITQSPKYLFRKEGQNVTLSCEQNLNHDAMYWYRQDPGQGLRLIYYSQIVNDFQKGDIAEGYSVSREKKESFPLTVTSAQKNPTAFYLCASSALSGNTIYFGEGSWLTVV.

This chain links TRBV2 with TRBJ1-2, with D tentatively TRBD1 (6 bases). The CDR3 is 12 amino acids. The germline V gene has CDR1 SNHLY and CDR2 FYNNEI. V was trimmed by 7 bases and J by 4 bases, leaving 10 bases between them. This CDR3 reads CASIQGPYGYTF. As DNA, the CDR3 is TGTGCCAGCATTCAGGGGCCCTATGGCTACACCTTC.

The V call is TRBV18, the J call TRBJ2-5; a weak D match, TRBD2 (5 bases). The J call is in doubt because the DNA end fits TRBJ2-7 better. CDR1 KGHSH and CDR2 LQKENI come from the germline V gene. CDR3 length: 12 residues. The CDR3 nucleotides are TGTGCCAGCTCACCGGGAGAATACGAGCAGTACTTC. This sequence encodes CASSPGEYEQYF.

There are a few counts of this clone. V is TRBV4-1 and J is TRBJ2-2, with TRBD2 matching 9 bases. The CDR3 has 17 amino acids. CDR1 and CDR2 from the germline V gene are MGHRA and YSYEKL. V gave up 5 bases and J gave up 4 bases; unmatched junction bases: 11. The CDR3 DNA follows: TGCGCCAGCAGCGACGGGTGGCTAGCGGGAATCACCGGGGAGCTGTTTTTT. As protein: CASSDGWLAGITGELFF.

For this clone: At one end the junction does not follow the germline gene, possibly because of a read error. The genes are TRBV7-9 and TRBJ2-7, with D possibly TRBD1 on 5 matching bases. CDR1 and CDR2 from the germline V gene are SEHNR and FQNEAQ (reference sequence). The CDR3 sequence is 13 residues long. In DNA form, the CDR3 reads TGTTCCAGCAGCTTGGCAGGGTTAGCCGAGCAGTACTTC. It yields the protein CSSSLAGLAEQYF.

Note on this clone: The same CDR3 also results from other DNA sequences found in this sample. The chain recombines TRBV5-1 with TRBJ2-7; D might be TRBD2 (6 bases). Germline CDR1 is SGHRS and CDR2 is YFSETQ. The CDR3 contains 15 residues. Trimming cost V 1 base and J 2 bases, with 13 bases left between them. This chain's CDR3 is CASSLTGVNPYEQYF. CDR3 coding DNA: TGCGCCAGCAGCTTGACGGGGGTTAACCCCTACGAGCAGTACTTC.

This clone was seen a few times. The chain employs TRBV5-4 and TRBJ1-3, with D uncertain. Germline CDR1 reads SGHNT; CDR2 reads YYREEE (reference sequence). The CDR3 length is 14 residues. Trimming took 6 bases from V and 0 from J, leaving 10 bases between them. The CDR3 region is CASTRGLSGNTIYF. The CDR3, as DNA: TGTGCCAGCACCAGAGGGCTCTCTGGAAACACCATATATTTT. Full variable domain (remainder filled in from reference TRBV5-4 and TRBJ1-3): ETGVTQSPTHLIKTRGQQVTLRCSSQSGHNTVSWYQQALGQGPQFIFQYYREEENGRGNFPPRFSGLQFPNYSSELNVNALELDDSALYLCASTRGLSGNTIYFGEGSWLTVV.

This clone appeared a few times. The rearrangement uses TRBV15 and TRBJ1-3; D unclear. In germline, CDR1 is LNHNV, CDR2 YYDKDF (reference sequence). Trimming removed 0 bases at V and 0 bases at J, with 6 bases between. There are 15 residues in the CDR3. DNA of the CDR3: TGTGCCACCAGCAGAGACTCCTTCTCTGGAAACACCATATATTTT. Protein: CATSRDSFSGNTIYF.

J is TRBJ2-1 and V is TRBV4-1, with 10 bases aligning to TRBD2. This CDR3 is built from 18 residues. With 2 bases clipped from V and 2 bases from J, the junction kept 9 bases outside the gene matches. Germline V gives CDR1 MGHRA, CDR2 YSYEKL. CDR3 loop: CASSQTLRLAGAYNEQFF. The CDR3 DNA follows: TGCGCCAGCAGCCAAACGCTACGACTAGCGGGTGCCTACAATGAGCAGTTCTTC.

This chain uses TRBV4-2 with TRBJ1-1, with 9 nucleotides matching TRBD1. CDR3 length: 15 amino acids. The V gene end was trimmed by 4 bases and the J gene end by 7 bases; junction bases not matched to a gene: 10. The V gene's germline CDR1 is LGHNA and CDR2 YNFKEQ. CDR3 sequence: CASSPVVGQGREAFF. DNA for the CDR3: TGTGCCAGCAGCCCCGTAGTGGGACAGGGCCGTGAAGCTTTCTTT.

This chain connects TRBV15 to TRBJ2-1; 11 bases are a match to TRBD2. Germline CDR1 is LNHNV and CDR2 is YYDKDF (reference sequence). Losses at the gene ends were 0 bases for V and 0 bases for J; bases not matched to a gene: 10. CDR3 length: 20 amino acids. DNA of the CDR3: TGTGCCACCAGCAGAGAAACTAGCGGGAGATGGACGAGCTCCTACAATGAGCAGTTCTTC. Protein product: CATSRETSGRWTSSYNEQFF.

In the case of this clone: Other DNA sequences in this sample translate to the same CDR3. The chain couples TRBV2 to TRBJ2-2; D is unclear. This CDR3 is 14 amino acids long. The germline V gene has CDR1 SNHLY and CDR2 FYNNEI. V lost 2 bases and J lost 1, with 5 bases in between. The CDR3 sequence: CASSETRNTGELFF. CDR3 nucleotide sequence: TGTGCCAGCAGTGAAACCAGGAACACCGGGGAGCTGTTTTTT.